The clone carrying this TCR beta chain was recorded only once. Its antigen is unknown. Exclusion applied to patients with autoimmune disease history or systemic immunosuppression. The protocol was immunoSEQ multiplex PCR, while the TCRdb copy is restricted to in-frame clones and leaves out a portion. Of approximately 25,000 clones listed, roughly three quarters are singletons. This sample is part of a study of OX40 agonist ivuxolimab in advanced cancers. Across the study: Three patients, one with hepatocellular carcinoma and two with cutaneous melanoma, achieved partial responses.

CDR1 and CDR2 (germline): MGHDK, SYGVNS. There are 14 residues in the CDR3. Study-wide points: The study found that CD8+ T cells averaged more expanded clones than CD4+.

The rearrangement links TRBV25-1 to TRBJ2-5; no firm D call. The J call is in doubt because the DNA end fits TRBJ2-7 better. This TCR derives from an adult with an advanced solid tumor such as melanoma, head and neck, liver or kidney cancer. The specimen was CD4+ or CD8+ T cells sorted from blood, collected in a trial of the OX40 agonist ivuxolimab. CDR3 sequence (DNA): TGTGCCAGCAGTGAAGTTCGTGGGTTCTACGAGCAGTACTTC. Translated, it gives CASSEVRGFYEQYF.